A single sample gave rise to the 28 T cell receptor beta chains below, sequenced in a study of neurological immune-mediated disorders. Each CDR3 protein gets one entry after TCRdb re-called the 5' RACE reads with MiXCR. The data contain approximately 58,000 distinct CDR3 sequences, over 10% of them singletons. The sample comprised PBMCs. The receptor set was obtained from a man in his sixties in good health.

In its sample, this clonotype was seen many times. V and J are TRBV28 and TRBJ1-1; D is unclear. V lost 10 bases and J lost 4, with 13 bases in between. Germline values: CDR1 MDHEN, CDR2 SYDVKM. The CDR3 has 12 residues. Written as DNA, the CDR3 is TGTGCCATACGTCTCGGGAGCACTGAAGCTTTCTTT. This sequence encodes CAIRLGSTEAFF. Using reference TRBV28 and TRBJ1-1 for the parts outside the CDR3, the full variable domain is DVKVTQSSRYLVKRTGEKVFLECVQDMDHENMFWYRQDPGLGLRLIYFSYDVKMKEKGDIPEGYSVSREKKERFSLILESASTNQTSMYLCAIRLGSTEAFFGQGTRLTVV.

This clonotype was observed many times. This sequence joins TRBV3-1 and TRBJ1-2; D not resolved. The CDR3 contains 15 residues. From germline, CDR1 is LGHDT and CDR2 YNNKEL (reference sequence). V shed 4 bases and J shed 4 bases, with 16 bases lying between them. The CDR3 DNA reads TGTGCCAGCAGCCCTCCGGGAGCCTCGGGCTATGGCTACACCTTC. Protein: CASSPPGASGYGYTF.

The V gene is TRBV6-1, the J gene TRBJ1-6; D is unclear. Germline V lookup: CDR1 MNHNS, CDR2 SASEGT. The CDR3 totals 15 residues. V was shortened by 4 bases and J by 8 bases, with 15 bases between the two germline ends. CDR3 sequence (DNA): TGTGCCAGCAGTGTTGACATTATCCCAGATTCACCCCTCCACTTT. Protein sequence: CASSVDIIPDSPLHF.

Many counts were recorded for this clonotype. This chain connects TRBV7-8 to TRBJ1-1, with D possibly TRBD1 on 6 matching bases. Trimming took off 5 bases at V and 1 base at J, with 14 bases between the two ends. Germline CDR1 is SGHVS and CDR2 is FQNEAQ. There are 15 residues in the CDR3. CDR3 DNA sequence: TGTGCCAGCAGCCGTGGGGGGGGACAGAACACTGAAGCTTTCTTT. Its translation is CASSRGGGQNTEAFF.

This clonotype has only one observation. The chain combines TRBV7-2 with TRBJ2-2; maybe TRBD2 (5 bases). The CDR3 contains 15 residues. With 5 bases removed from V and 3 bases from J, the gap between germline ends came to 13 bases. Germline lookup yields CDR1 SGHTA and CDR2 FQGNSA. The CDR3 loop reads CASSPFRDHTGELFF. Here the CDR3 DNA reads TGTGCCAGCAGCCCTTTCCGGGATCACACCGGGGAGCTGTTTTTT.

The sample holds many counts of this clonotype. The rearrangement joins TRBV5-1 to TRBJ1-6; possibly TRBD1 for D (6 bases). V lost 0 bases and J 4 bases, leaving 11 bases between the germline ends. Germline values: CDR1 SGHRS, CDR2 YFSETQ. CDR3 size: 16 residues. The CDR3 here is CASSLVDSLYNSPLHF. Written as DNA, the CDR3 is TGCGCCAGCAGCTTGGTGGACAGTCTTTATAATTCACCCCTCCACTTT.

This clonotype has a count of ten or more. The chain couples TRBV7-2 to TRBJ2-3; TRBD1 might be the D (6 bases). Trimming pared 6 bases from V and 7 bases from J, leaving 11 bases between. Germline V gene data show CDR1 as SGHTA and CDR2 as FQGNSA. The CDR3 covers 12 residues. Written as DNA, the CDR3 is TGTGCCAGCAGACCAACAGGGTATACGCAGTATTTT. This encodes CASRPTGYTQYF.

J is TRBJ1-5 and V is TRBV7-2; tentative D call: TRBD1 (5 bases). The CDR3 is 14 residues long. The germline V gene has CDR1 SGHTA and CDR2 FQGNSA. The V end was cut by 3 bases, the J end by 7 bases, with 13 bases between. The CDR3 DNA follows: TGTGCCAGCAGCTTGGGGGGTATGGGGCAGCCCCAGCATTTT. Translation: CASSLGGMGQPQHF.

This clonotype counts as medium-sized. This sequence joins TRBV5-1 and TRBJ2-5; 8 bases align to TRBD2. The junction had 9 bases not matched to a gene; V was cut back by 4 bases and J by 1 base. This CDR3 comprises 16 residues. The germline gives CDR1 SGHRS, CDR2 YFSETQ. This chain's CDR3 is CASSHQERGIQETQYF. In nucleotides, the CDR3 is TGCGCCAGCAGCCACCAAGAGCGGGGGATCCAAGAGACCCAGTACTTC.

This clonotype was seen many times. The rearrangement joins TRBV29-1 to TRBJ1-1, with D possibly TRBD1 on 5 matching bases. CDR1 is SQVTM and CDR2 is ANQGSEA in the germline V gene. Trimming took 7 bases from V and 1 from J, leaving 10 bases between them. The CDR3 covers 12 residues. The CDR3 here is CSGRQTNTEAFF. CDR3 DNA: TGCAGCGGGCGACAGACGAACACTGAAGCTTTCTTT.

The sample holds many counts of this clonotype. The rearrangement links TRBV3-2 to TRBJ2-1; the DNA was not compared with TRBD1, the D call given in the table. TRBV3-2 is listed as a pseudogene. This CDR3 has 13 residues. The DNA for the CDR3 is TGTGCCAGCAGCCAAAACAGGATCAATGAGCAGTTCTTC. Its translation is CASSQNRINEQFF.

J is TRBJ2-7 and V is TRBV6-2 or TRBV6-3; 8 nucleotides line up with TRBD2. Germline lookup yields CDR1 MNHEY and CDR2 SVGEGT. The CDR3 spans 15 residues. The J segment lost 4 bases and the V segment lost 10 bases, leaving 15 bases of the junction unmatched. The CDR3 region has the DNA TGTGCCACCAACTCAAAGAGCGGGAGTCCGTACGAGCAGTACTTC. The encoded protein is CATNSKSGSPYEQYF.

This clonotype was counted at least ten times. The chain carries TRBV7-2 and TRBJ1-2; D perhaps matches TRBD1 (5 bases). This CDR3 comprises 14 residues. Germline V gives CDR1 SGHTA, CDR2 FQGNSA. The germline V and J ends were trimmed by 1 base and 4 bases, with 10 bases remaining between them. The CDR3 here is CASSLGGTGYGYTF. The CDR3 DNA sequence: TGTGCCAGCAGCTTAGGGGGCACTGGCTATGGCTACACCTTC.

The sample holds many counts of this clonotype. The J gene is TRBJ2-1, the V gene TRBV5-1; 12 nucleotides match TRBD2. CDR3 size: 16 residues. With V trimmed by 2 bases and J by 5 bases, 5 bases remained unmatched. CDR1 SGHRS and CDR2 YFSETQ come from the germline V gene. CDR3 in amino acids: CASSFRTSGENNEQFF. CDR3 nucleotide sequence: TGCGCCAGCAGCTTCAGGACTAGCGGGGAGAACAATGAGCAGTTCTTC.

This clonotype was detected many times. The V and J genes are TRBV6-5 and TRBJ1-1; 9 bases match TRBD1. From germline, CDR1 is MNHEY and CDR2 SVGAGI. CDR3 size: 16 residues. V lost 2 bases and J lost 6; bases outside the gene matches: 10. CDR3 bases: TGTGCCAGCAGTTACGCCGGGACAGGGACGAGGCCTGAAGCTTTCTTT. Its protein product is CASSYAGTGTRPEAFF.

This clonotype was seen many times. The CDR3 sequence: CASSLNLGPERSQYF. CDR3 DNA: TGTGCCAGCAGCTTAAACTTGGGCCCCGAGAGGAGCCAGTACTTC. The V call is TRBV7-9, the J call TRBJ2-5, with unresolved D. In germline, CDR1 is SEHNR, CDR2 FQNEAQ (reference sequence). The CDR3 consists of 15 residues. Between the trimmed V and J ends, which lost 2 bases and 10 bases, there was a span of 20 bases.

Note on this clonotype: This could be a read error, since a much larger clone is one nucleotide away. The gene calls are TRBV20-1 and TRBJ1-5; D is unclear. V lost 4 bases to trimming and J lost 7 bases, with 11 bases between them. Germline V gene data show CDR1 as DFQATT and CDR2 as SNEGSKA (reference sequence). The CDR3 contains 12 residues. The CDR3, as DNA: TGCAGTGCTAACCCTCTGGGGCAGCCCCAGCATTTT. Protein product: CSANPLGQPQHF.

The J gene is TRBJ1-2, the V gene TRBV5-8; 8 nucleotides match TRBD1. CDR1 is SGHTS and CDR2 is YDEGEE in the germline V gene. The V gene end was trimmed by 8 bases and the J gene end by 6 bases; junction bases not matched to a gene: 9. This CDR3 region has 13 residues. CDR3 protein: CASSINRGDGYTF. CDR3 in DNA: TGTGCCAGTAGCATTAACAGGGGGGATGGCTACACCTTC.

This clonotype was recorded at least ten times. V and J are TRBV20-1 and TRBJ1-5; D possibly corresponds to TRBD1 (5 bases). The CDR3 is made up of 16 amino acids. Trimming took off 5 bases at V and 5 bases at J, with 22 bases between the two ends. Germline V lookup: CDR1 DFQATT, CDR2 SNEGSKA (reference sequence). Here the CDR3 reads CSAYRGQGLKDQPQHF. CDR3 DNA sequence: TGCAGTGCTTATAGAGGGCAGGGTCTTAAGGATCAGCCCCAGCATTTT.

Ten or more counts support this clonotype. The gene calls are TRBV3-1 and TRBJ1-1; possibly TRBD1 for D (5 bases). The CDR3 is made up of 14 amino acids. CDR1 and CDR2 from the germline V gene are LGHDT and YNNKEL (reference sequence). V was pared by 2 bases and J by 0 bases, with 7 bases between. The CDR3 region is CASSQRQMNTEAFF. The DNA for the CDR3 is TGTGCCAGCAGCCAAAGACAGATGAACACTGAAGCTTTCTTT.

V is TRBV7-2 and J is TRBJ2-3; 15 bases fit TRBD2. The CDR3 is 16 amino acids. V lost 5 bases to trimming and J lost 9 bases; unmatched junction nucleotides: 9. Per the germline V gene, CDR1 is SGHTA and CDR2 is FQGNSA. CDR3 nucleotides: TGTGCCAGCAGCCCGCAAGGGACTAGCGGGGGGATGACGCAGTATTTT. Residues: CASSPQGTSGGMTQYF.

This clonotype was seen repeatedly, ten times or more. V and J are TRBV28 and TRBJ2-2; weak D call: TRBD1 (6 bases). The CDR3 has 17 amino acids. V lost 2 bases to trimming and J lost 5 bases, with 18 bases between them. Germline V lookup: CDR1 MDHEN, CDR2 SYDVKM. The CDR3 sequence is CASSLGNGGLWTGELFF. The CDR3 DNA is TGTGCCAGCAGTTTAGGGAATGGGGGCCTTTGGACCGGGGAGCTGTTTTTT.

J is TRBJ2-1 and V is TRBV5-6; 8 nucleotides line up with TRBD1. The V gene end was trimmed by 0 bases and the J gene end by 3 bases; junction bases not matched to a gene: 2. The CDR3 runs to 15 residues. Germline V CDR1 and CDR2: SGHDT, YYEEEE. The CDR3 loop reads CASSLATGDYNEQFF. The CDR3 nucleotides are TGTGCCAGCAGCTTGGCGACAGGGGACTACAATGAGCAGTTCTTC.

Many counts were recorded for this clonotype. The rearrangement uses TRBV12-3 or TRBV12-4 and TRBJ2-7; TRBD2 agrees at 12 bases. The CDR3 is 15 amino acids. V shed 6 bases, J shed 3 bases, and the junction held 6 bases outside the gene matches. For the CDR3, the DNA is TGTGCCAGCAGCCCTGGACTAGCGGGACTCTACGAGCAGTACTTC. Residues: CASSPGLAGLYEQYF.

The table lists this clonotype with many counts. The chain recombines TRBV7-8 with TRBJ2-7; possibly TRBD2 for D (6 bases). The germline V and J ends were trimmed by 3 bases and 0 bases, with 12 bases remaining between them. The CDR3 is 15 amino acids. Germline lookup yields CDR1 SGHVS and CDR2 FQNEAQ. DNA of the CDR3: TGTGCCAGCAGCTTGGGCAGGAGGGTCTCCTACGAGCAGTACTTC. It yields the protein CASSLGRRVSYEQYF.

Of note for this clonotype: Germline is not matched at one junction end, which may reflect a read error. The chain combines TRBV12-3 or TRBV12-4 with TRBJ1-1; unclear D gene. This CDR3 contains 14 residues. DNA of the CDR3: TGCGCCAGCAGTGTATTAAAGCCCGTCACTGAAGCTTTCTTT. It yields the protein CASSVLKPVTEAFF.

There are many counts of this clonotype. As DNA, the CDR3 is TGCGCCAGCAGCTTGGACGCCTACGAGCAGTACTTC. It specifies CASSLDAYEQYF. The J gene is TRBJ2-7, the V gene TRBV5-1; D gene ambiguous. Germline V CDR1 and CDR2: SGHRS, YFSETQ. There are 12 residues in the CDR3. Trimming removed 0 bases from V and 2 bases from J, with 3 bases in between.

This clonotype occurred many times. The chain uses TRBV6-6 and TRBJ1-3; D is uncertain. Trimming removed 2 bases from V and 2 bases from J, with 7 bases in between. CDR3 length: 14 amino acids. Germline values: CDR1 MNHNY, CDR2 SVGAGI (reference sequence). CDR3 region: CASSYVGTGNTIYF. CDR3 nucleotides: TGTGCCAGCAGTTACGTAGGGACTGGAAACACCATATATTTT.